Listed below are T cell receptor beta chains from one sample, sequenced in a study of T cells in Graves' hyperthyroidism and ophthalmopathy. MiXCR was run by TCRdb on the multiplex PCR reads, yielding one entry per CDR3 protein. The data hold about 250,000 distinct CDR3 sequences, with about 25% observed a single time. Sequenced material: blood. These receptors originate from a woman aged 40 to 49 with Graves' ophthalmopathy. Each CDR3 is given with its conserved first and last residue. The D gene is left open where the match is weak. The size entry is marked missing in some rows and otherwise reads once, few, many or a size class.

V gene: TRBV19; CDR3 length: 15; D gene: NA; J gene: TRBJ1-5; clone size: many; CDR3 protein: CASTTYGQSNQPQHF; CDR3 DNA: TGTGCCAGTACTACATATGGACAGAGCAATCAGCCCCAGCATTTT
V gene: TRBV10-3; CDR3 length: 12; D gene: NA; J gene: TRBJ1-1; clone size: NA; CDR3 protein: CAISESRKGAFF; CDR3 DNA: TGTGCCATCAGTGAGTCCCGAAAGGGAGCTTTCTTT
V gene: TRBV11-2; CDR3 length: 12; D gene: NA; J gene: TRBJ1-2; clone size: few; CDR3 protein: CASSEEPSLYTF; CDR3 DNA: TGTGCCAGCAGCGAGGAACCGTCCCTCTACACCTTC
V gene: TRBV28; CDR3 length: 14; D gene: NA; J gene: TRBJ2-5; clone size: NA; CDR3 protein: CASSLHQGRETQYF; CDR3 DNA: TGTGCCAGCAGTCTACACCAGGGACGGGAGACCCAGTACTTC
V gene: TRBV4-2; CDR3 length: 16; D gene: NA; J gene: TRBJ1-1; clone size: many; CDR3 protein: CASSQPSGTAYTEAFF; CDR3 DNA: TGTGCCAGCAGCCAACCGTCCGGGACCGCTTACACTGAAGCTTTCTTT
V gene: TRBV12-3/TRBV12-4; CDR3 length: 14; D gene: TRBD2; J gene: TRBJ2-7; clone size: NA; CDR3 protein: CASSLVSGAYEQYF; CDR3 DNA: TGTGCCAGCAGTTTAGTAAGCGGGGCCTACGAGCAGTACTTC
V gene: TRBV6-1; CDR3 length: 14; D gene: NA; J gene: TRBJ1-1; clone size: many; CDR3 protein: CASSETRWNTEAFF; CDR3 DNA: TGTGCCAGCAGTGAGACCCGGTGGAACACTGAAGCTTTCTTT
V gene: TRBV12-3/TRBV12-4; CDR3 length: 15; D gene: NA; J gene: TRBJ1-1; clone size: few; CDR3 protein: CASSPQGNMNTEAFF; CDR3 DNA: TGTGCCAGCAGTCCTCAGGGAAACATGAACACTGAAGCTTTCTTT
V gene: TRBV30; CDR3 length: 14; D gene: TRBD1; J gene: TRBJ2-7; clone size: many; CDR3 protein: CAWSPGTGDYEQYF; CDR3 DNA: TGTGCCTGGAGTCCCGGGACAGGGGATTACGAGCAGTACTTC
V gene: TRBV2; CDR3 length: 15; D gene: TRBD2; J gene: TRBJ2-3; clone size: many; CDR3 protein: CASSDGAGLTDTQYF; CDR3 DNA: TGTGCCAGCAGTGACGGAGCGGGACTAACAGATACGCAGTATTTT
V gene: TRBV19; CDR3 length: 16; D gene: TRBD2; J gene: TRBJ2-7; clone size: few; CDR3 protein: CASSGGSGRTSYEQYF; CDR3 DNA: TGTGCCAGTAGCGGGGGTAGCGGGAGGACTTCCTACGAGCAGTACTTC